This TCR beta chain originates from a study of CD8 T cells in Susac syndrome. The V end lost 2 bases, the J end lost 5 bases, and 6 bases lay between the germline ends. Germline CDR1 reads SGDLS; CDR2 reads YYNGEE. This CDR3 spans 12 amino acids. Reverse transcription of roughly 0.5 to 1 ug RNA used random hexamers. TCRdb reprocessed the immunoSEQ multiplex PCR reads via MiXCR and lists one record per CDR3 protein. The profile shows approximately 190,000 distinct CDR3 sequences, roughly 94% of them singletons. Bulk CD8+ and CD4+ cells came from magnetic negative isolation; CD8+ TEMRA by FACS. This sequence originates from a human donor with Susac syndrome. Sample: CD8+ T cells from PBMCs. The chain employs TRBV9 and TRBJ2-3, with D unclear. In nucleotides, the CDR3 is TGTGCCAGCAGCGTCAGTGGAGATACGCAGTATTTT. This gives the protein CASSVSGDTQYF.